This is a list of T cell receptor beta chains from one sample in a study of cytomegalovirus exposure and HLA in healthy donors. Produced via immunoSEQ multiplex PCR; TCRdb's table is partial and in-frame only. This table holds 250,000 to 400,000 clones, nearly 90% found once. Input material: PBMCs. The receptors shown here come from a man aged 30 to 39 in good health and CMV-seronegative. The CDR3 runs from the conserved cysteine through the conserved F or W. The order of the fields is D gene, J gene, V gene, CDR3 protein, CDR3 DNA. D genes are given only for firm matches.

D gene: NA
J gene: TRBJ2-5
V gene: TRBV5-6
CDR3 protein: CASSPSPGYSARETQYF
CDR3 DNA: TGTGCCAGCAGCCCCTCTCCAGGGTACTCCGCTCGAGAGACCCAGTACTTC

D gene: NA
J gene: TRBJ1-2
V gene: TRBV10-2
CDR3 protein: CASSDRGGVGYTF
CDR3 DNA: TGCGCCAGCAGTGATAGGGGTGGGGTGGGCTACACCTTC

D gene: NA
J gene: TRBJ2-7
V gene: TRBV5-4
CDR3 protein: CASSPDGGSYEQYF
CDR3 DNA: TGTGCCAGCAGTCCCGATGGCGGATCCTACGAGCAGTACTTC

D gene: NA
J gene: TRBJ1-2
V gene: TRBV5-1
CDR3 protein: CASSLEGGSHGYTF
CDR3 DNA: TGCGCCAGCAGCTTGGAAGGGGGATCCCATGGCTACACCTTC

D gene: NA
J gene: TRBJ1-5
V gene: TRBV19
CDR3 protein: CASSIEPGRSNQPQHF
CDR3 DNA: TGTGCCAGTAGTATTGAGCCAGGGCGTAGCAATCAGCCCCAGCATTTT

D gene: NA
J gene: TRBJ2-3
V gene: TRBV18
CDR3 protein: CASSPRIGSRSDTQYF
CDR3 DNA: TGTGCCAGCTCACCCAGAATCGGCTCGAGGTCGGATACGCAGTATTTT

D gene: NA
J gene: TRBJ2-5
V gene: TRBV5-1
CDR3 protein: CASSLAGGETQYF
CDR3 DNA: TGCGCCAGCAGCTTGGCCGGAGGGGAGACCCAGTACTTC

D gene: TRBD1
J gene: TRBJ1-4
V gene: TRBV19
CDR3 protein: CASRTGTNEKLFF
CDR3 DNA: TGTGCCAGTCGGACAGGAACTAATGAAAAACTGTTTTTT

D gene: TRBD2
J gene: TRBJ2-6
V gene: TRBV7-2
CDR3 protein: CASSLASGANSGANVLTF
CDR3 DNA: TGTGCCAGCAGCTTAGCCAGCGGGGCTAACTCTGGGGCCAACGTCCTGACTTTC

D gene: TRBD1
J gene: TRBJ2-2
V gene: TRBV29-1
CDR3 protein: CSARGLGTGELFF
CDR3 DNA: TGCAGCGCCAGGGGGCTAGGGACCGGGGAGCTGTTTTTT

D gene: NA
J gene: TRBJ1-5
V gene: TRBV7-4
CDR3 protein: CASSPPAGARGNQPQHF
CDR3 DNA: TGTGCCAGCAGCCCCCCAGCTGGGGCGCGCGGCAATCAGCCCCAGCATTTT

D gene: NA
J gene: TRBJ1-1
V gene: TRBV4-3
CDR3 protein: CASSQEWGLMNTEAFF
CDR3 DNA: TGCGCCAGCAGCCAAGAATGGGGGCTGATGAACACTGAAGCTTTCTTT

D gene: TRBD1
J gene: TRBJ1-5
V gene: TRBV18
CDR3 protein: CASSPRRQGADQPQHF
CDR3 DNA: TGTGCCAGCTCACCACGACGACAGGGGGCCGATCAGCCCCAGCATTTT

D gene: NA
J gene: TRBJ2-7
V gene: TRBV2
CDR3 protein: CASSEGYQYEQYF
CDR3 DNA: TGTGCCAGCAGTGAAGGCTATCAATACGAGCAGTACTTC

D gene: TRBD1
J gene: TRBJ1-3
V gene: TRBV7-9
CDR3 protein: CASSPRDRRNTIYF
CDR3 DNA: TGTGCCAGCAGCCCCCGGGACAGAAGAAACACCATATATTTT

D gene: NA
J gene: TRBJ2-1
V gene: TRBV6-4
CDR3 protein: CASSDKRHNEQFF
CDR3 DNA: TGTGCCAGCAGTGATAAGCGTCACAATGAGCAGTTCTTC

D gene: TRBD1
J gene: TRBJ1-1
V gene: TRBV7-6
CDR3 protein: CASSLDRGRGAFF
CDR3 DNA: TGTGCCAGCAGCTTGGACAGGGGACGCGGAGCTTTCTTT

D gene: NA
J gene: TRBJ1-6
V gene: TRBV15
CDR3 protein: CATSTGLVNSPLHF
CDR3 DNA: TGTGCCACCAGCACAGGCTTAGTTAATTCACCCCTCCACTTT

D gene: TRBD1
J gene: TRBJ1-3
V gene: TRBV4-1
CDR3 protein: CASSQDRGQGAISGNTIYF
CDR3 DNA: TGCGCCAGCAGCCAAGATAGGGGACAGGGGGCTATCTCTGGAAACACCATATATTTT